This record looks at one T cell receptor (beta chain) sequence and its context. Its antigen is not known. The source of the sample is a study of cytomegalovirus exposure and HLA in healthy donors. At sampling all donors were nominally healthy, likely with unrecorded immune exposures. Trimming removed 5 bases from V and 2 bases from J, with 14 bases in between. CDR3 length: 15 amino acids. The V gene's germline CDR1 is MNHEY and CDR2 SMNVEV (reference sequence). PCR used 60 Vbeta primers and 13 Jbeta primers. This table comes from immunoSEQ multiplex PCR, and its TCRdb copy is limited to in-frame clones, with some not included. The sample holds 240,000 or so clones, roughly four fifths seen once. Regarding the study as a whole: With later analysis, a missense DCLRE1C variant became linked to TCR beta V- and J-gene trimming. Further analysis was carried out later, and it showed several of the most significant clusters appearing linked to common viral pathogens.

This chain links TRBV27 with TRBJ2-3; no reliable D call. The sequence was collected from a woman aged 55-70 years in good health and CMV-seropositive. Sequencing was done on a sample of PBMCs. CDR3 bases: TGTGCCAGCAGTCCTTCGGAGACGGACACAGATACGCAGTATTTT. Protein: CASSPSETDTDTQYF.